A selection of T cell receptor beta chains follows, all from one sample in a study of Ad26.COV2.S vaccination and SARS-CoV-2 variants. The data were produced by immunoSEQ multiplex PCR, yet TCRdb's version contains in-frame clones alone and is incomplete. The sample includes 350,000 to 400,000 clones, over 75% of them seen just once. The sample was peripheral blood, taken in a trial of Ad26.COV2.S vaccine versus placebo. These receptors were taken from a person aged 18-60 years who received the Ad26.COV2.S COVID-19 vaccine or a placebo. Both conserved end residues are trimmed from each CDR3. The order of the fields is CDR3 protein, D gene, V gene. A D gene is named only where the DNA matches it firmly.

ASSRTTGTPFHEQF	NA	TRBV7-3
ASSYSSNQPQH	NA	TRBV6-2/TRBV6-3
ASSSGLAGGTDTQY	TRBD2	TRBV7-3
ASSSLAGIKNTGELF	TRBD2	TRBV7-8
AWRAQGATQF	NA	TRBV30
ASPKGAGPSSYNEQF	NA	TRBV6-4
ASSAGRGLAGRPSETQY	TRBD2	TRBV27
ASSLPSGPSIEQF	TRBD2	TRBV19
ASSPLPGFGETQY	NA	TRBV18
ASSLEGTSREQF	NA	TRBV5-1
ASSLQDSNSPLH	NA	TRBV3-1/TRBV3-2
ASSPLGPGGWETQY	TRBD1	TRBV7-2
AAAPWQSSYEQY	NA	TRBV28
ATSRDKGWQETQY	NA	TRBV15
ASSIRGYGYSNQPQH	NA	TRBV19
ASSFGGAYEQY	NA	TRBV5-4
ASSPSRRTDTEAF	NA	TRBV11-3
ASSLSLFRTDTQY	NA	TRBV5-4
ASSLVVQNNEQF	NA	TRBV5-1
ASSKGRTGWYEQY	NA	TRBV21-1
APGAGAGNTIY	NA	TRBV7-9